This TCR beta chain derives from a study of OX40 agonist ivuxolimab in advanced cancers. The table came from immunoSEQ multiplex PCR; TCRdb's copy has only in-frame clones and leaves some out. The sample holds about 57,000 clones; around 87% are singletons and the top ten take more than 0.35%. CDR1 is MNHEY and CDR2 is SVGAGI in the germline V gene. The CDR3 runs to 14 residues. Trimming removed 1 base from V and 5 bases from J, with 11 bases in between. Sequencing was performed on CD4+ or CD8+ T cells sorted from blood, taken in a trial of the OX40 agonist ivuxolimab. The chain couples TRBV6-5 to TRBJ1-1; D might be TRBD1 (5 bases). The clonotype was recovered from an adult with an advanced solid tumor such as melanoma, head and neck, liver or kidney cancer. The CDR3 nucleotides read TGTGCCAGCAGTTACTTTGGGGGTAGAACTGAAGCTTTCTTT. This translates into CASSYFGGRTEAFF.